The sequence of this TCR beta chain was determined in a study of blood T cell repertoires in COVID-19. Study-wide context: The samples span acute and convalescent COVID-19 from the United States, Italy and Spain. In each case, the material was cDNA or gDNA derived from T cells, B-cell-depleted T cells, or PBMCs.

In the authors' workflow: How many nucleated cells were present was estimated from reference gene primer amplification. Sequencing used immunoSEQ multiplex PCR; TCRdb keeps in-frame clones, though not all of them. V, J and clone size are those of that table, while D and trimming were read from the DNA. The sample lists 230,000 or so clones; 80% to 90% were seen once. J gave up 7 bases and V 10 bases, and 10 bases lay outside the gene matches. The CDR3 extends over 13 amino acids. Germline V gene data show CDR1 as MNHEY and CDR2 as SVGAGI. The sequenced material came from peripheral blood. This TCR was sampled from a man aged 35 to 55 who had recovered from COVID-19. The chain is built from TRBV6-5 and TRBJ2-7, with 10 bases lining up with TRBD2. The CDR3 spells CATTSGLANEQYF. The CDR3 nucleotides read TGTGCCACCACGTCGGGACTAGCGAATGAGCAGTACTTC.